This entry features one T cell receptor (beta chain) sequence. What it binds is not known. Reverse transcription of roughly 0.5 to 1 ug RNA used random hexamers. A multiplex approach, immunoSEQ multiplex PCR, amplified TCR beta CDR3 across 54 Vbeta and 13 Jbeta. TCRdb redid the calling of the immunoSEQ multiplex PCR reads with MiXCR, one entry per CDR3 protein. The repertoire has about 430,000 distinct CDR3 sequences, more than 70% of them found once; the top ten carry more than 0.09%. The entry originates in a study of CD8 T cells in Susac syndrome. CD8+ and CD4+ T cells were negatively isolated; TEMRA cells were FACS-enriched. The J segment lost 11 bases and the V segment lost 5 bases, leaving 10 bases of the junction unmatched. Germline V gene sequence: CDR1 MNHEY, CDR2 SMNVEV (reference sequence). This CDR3 spans 13 amino acids. Findings and caveats of the study: A relatively small number of individuals underwent TCR sequencing and HLA analysis.

V is TRBV27 and J is TRBJ2-5, with 8 bases matching TRBD1. What was sequenced was CD8+ T cells from PBMCs. The TCR sequence derives from a human donor with multiple sclerosis. CDR3 amino acids: CASSQTTGEAQYF. In DNA, the CDR3 is TGTGCCAGCAGTCAAACGACAGGGGAGGCTCAGTACTTC.